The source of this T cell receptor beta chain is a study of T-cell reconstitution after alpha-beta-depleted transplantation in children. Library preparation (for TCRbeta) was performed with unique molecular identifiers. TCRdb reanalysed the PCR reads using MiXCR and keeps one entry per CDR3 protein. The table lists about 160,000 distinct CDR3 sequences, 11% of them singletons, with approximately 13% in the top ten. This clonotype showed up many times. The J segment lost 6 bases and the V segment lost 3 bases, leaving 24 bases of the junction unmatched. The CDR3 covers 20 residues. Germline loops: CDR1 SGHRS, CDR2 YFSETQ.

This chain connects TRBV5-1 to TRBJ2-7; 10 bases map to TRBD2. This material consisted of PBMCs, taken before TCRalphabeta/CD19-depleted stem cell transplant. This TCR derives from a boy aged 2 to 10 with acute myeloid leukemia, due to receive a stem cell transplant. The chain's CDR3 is CASSYRPAGTSAPGSSEQYF. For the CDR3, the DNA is TGCGCCAGCAGCTACCGCCCCGCCGGGACTAGCGCTCCGGGGTCGTCCGAGCAGTACTTC.